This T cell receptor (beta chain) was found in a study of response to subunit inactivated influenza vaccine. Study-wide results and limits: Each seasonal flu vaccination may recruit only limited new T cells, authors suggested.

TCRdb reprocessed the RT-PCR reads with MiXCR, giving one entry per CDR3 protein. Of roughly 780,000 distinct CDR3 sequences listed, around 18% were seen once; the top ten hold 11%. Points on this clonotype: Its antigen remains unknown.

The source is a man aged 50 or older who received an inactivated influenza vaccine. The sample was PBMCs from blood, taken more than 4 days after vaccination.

The CDR3 protein is CASSQARSYEQYF. In DNA form, the CDR3 reads TGTGCCAGCAGCCAAGCCAGGAGCTACGAGCAGTACTTC. This rearrangement joins TRBV3-1 to TRBJ2-7; D unresolved. Trimming stripped 1 base from V and 3 bases from J, with 7 bases between. This CDR3 contains 13 residues. The V gene's germline CDR1 is LGHDT and CDR2 YNNKEL (reference sequence).